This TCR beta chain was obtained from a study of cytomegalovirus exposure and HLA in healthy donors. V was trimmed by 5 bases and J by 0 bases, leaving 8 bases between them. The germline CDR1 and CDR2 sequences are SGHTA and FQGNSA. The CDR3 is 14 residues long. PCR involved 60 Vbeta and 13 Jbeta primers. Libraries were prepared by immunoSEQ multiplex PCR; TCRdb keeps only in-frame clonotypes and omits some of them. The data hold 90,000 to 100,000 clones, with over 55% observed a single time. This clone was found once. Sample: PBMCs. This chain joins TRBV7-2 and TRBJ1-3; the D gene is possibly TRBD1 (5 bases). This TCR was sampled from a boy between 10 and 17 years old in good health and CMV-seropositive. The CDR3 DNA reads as TGTGCCAGCAGCCCGGGGGGCTCTGGAAACACCATATATTTT. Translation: CASSPGGSGNTIYF. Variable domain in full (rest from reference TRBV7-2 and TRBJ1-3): GAGVSQSPSNKVTEKGKDVELRCDPISGHTALYWYRQSLGQGLEFLIYFQGNSAPDKSGLPSDRFSAERTGGSVSTLTIQRTQQEDSAVYLCASSPGGSGNTIYFGEGSWLTVV.